Below, 29 T cell receptor beta chains from the same sample are listed, as sequenced in a study of blood T cell repertoires in COVID-19. Using immunoSEQ multiplex PCR, the repertoire was profiled, and TCRdb retains in-frame clones only, with some absent. The sample shows about 94,000 clones, around 83% of them seen only once. Sequencing used peripheral blood. The receptors derive from a woman aged 55-75 years in a cohort sampled during active or convalescent COVID-19.

The chain has TRBV6-1 and TRBJ1-2; 8 bases are shared with TRBD1. The germline CDR1 and CDR2 sequences are MNHNS and SASEGT. V lost 3 bases, J lost 5 bases, and 5 bases stayed unmatched. The CDR3 is made up of 14 amino acids. The chain's CDR3 is CASSEPGTGYGYTF. CDR3 DNA: TGTGCCAGCAGTGAGCCTGGGACAGGTTATGGCTACACCTTC.

The genes are TRBV3-1 (or the pseudogene TRBV3-2) and TRBJ2-7; 14 positions agree with TRBD2. J gave up 1 base and V 2 bases, and 13 bases lay outside the gene matches. Germline V gene lookup returns CDR1 LGHDT and CDR2 YNNKEL (reference sequence). The CDR3 is 20 residues long. CDR3 sequence (DNA): TGTGCCAGCAGCCAACCCGGACTAGCGGGAGGACGAGGGCTATCCTACGAGCAGTACTTC. Amino acids: CASSQPGLAGGRGLSYEQYF.

This clone was observed once. The chain employs TRBV7-9 and TRBJ2-1; 10 nucleotides match TRBD1. The V gene's germline CDR1 is SEHNR and CDR2 FQNEAQ (reference sequence). This CDR3 contains 14 residues. Germline trimming cut 6 bases from V and 5 bases from J; bases unmatched to any gene: 4. The CDR3 protein is CASRGTGANNEQFF. As DNA, the CDR3 is TGTGCCAGCAGGGGGACAGGGGCCAACAATGAGCAGTTCTTC.

The V call is TRBV7-6, the J call TRBJ2-2, with a possible D match to TRBD1 (6 bases). V was shortened by 3 bases and J by 2 bases, with 13 bases between the two germline ends. Germline values: CDR1 SGHVS, CDR2 FNYEAQ. This CDR3 region has 16 residues. Here the CDR3 DNA reads TGTGCCAGCAGCTTTCAGGGGCTCCTCAACACCGGGGAGCTGTTTTTT. Its protein product is CASSFQGLLNTGELFF.

The chain employs TRBV6-1 and TRBJ2-7; no clear D gene. V shed 2 bases and J shed 4 bases, with 6 bases lying between them. Germline assignment: CDR1 MNHNS and CDR2 SASEGT. This CDR3 is 12 amino acids long. The CDR3 is CASSEQVYEQYF. CDR3 coding DNA: TGTGCCAGCAGTGAACAGGTTTACGAGCAGTACTTC.

The count of this clone is one. This sequence joins TRBV2 and TRBJ2-3, with TRBD2 matching over 8 bases. The V gene end was trimmed by 7 bases and the J gene end by 1 base; junction bases not matched to a gene: 7. The CDR3 sequence is 15 residues long. CDR1 is SNHLY, CDR2 FYNNEI, per germline. CDR3 sequence (DNA): TGTGCCAGCACCCCGGGGGGGCACGGCACAGATACGCAGTATTTT. This translates into CASTPGGHGTDTQYF.

The CDR3 DNA is TGTGCCTGCACTGAATCTGGGGCCAACGTCCTGACTTTC. Translation: CACTESGANVLTF. The rearrangement links TRBV30 to TRBJ2-6; D gene ambiguous. The germline CDR1 and CDR2 sequences are GTSNPN and SVGIG (reference sequence). CDR3 length equals 13 residues. Trimming cost V 6 bases and J 1 base, with 7 bases left between them.

The CDR3, as DNA: TGTGCCAGCAGTTCACCGGGAGACCCCACTGCCCAGCATTTT. Its translation is CASSSPGDPTAQHF. The V gene is TRBV6-5, the J gene TRBJ1-5; D not certain. Deletions cut 4 bases from V and 11 bases from J, with 18 bases between. This CDR3 spans 14 amino acids. CDR1 is MNHEY, CDR2 SVGAGI, per germline.

This rearrangement joins TRBV4-1 to TRBJ2-5, with 9 bases lining up with TRBD1. Germline CDR1 MGHRA, CDR2 YSYEKL. This CDR3 region has 15 residues. The ends lost 4 bases at V and 5 bases at J; junction bases unmatched: 8. CDR3 in amino acids: CASSRQGVTGETQYF. The DNA of the CDR3 is TGCGCCAGCAGCCGACAGGGGGTCACGGGGGAGACCCAGTACTTC.

This clone has a single count. The gene calls are TRBV15 and TRBJ1-1; TRBD1 matches 7 bases. The CDR3 spans 16 residues. Germline V gives CDR1 LNHNV, CDR2 YYDKDF (reference sequence). V trimming: 1 base; J trimming: 2 bases; junction bases outside the gene matches: 7. Here the CDR3 DNA reads TGTGCCACCAGCAGAGCCTCCGGGACAGCAAACACTGAAGCTTTCTTT. This codes for CATSRASGTANTEAFF.

This clone was detected a few times. The chain joins TRBV10-3 to TRBJ2-7; 13 bases are shared with TRBD2. Germline values: CDR1 ENHRY, CDR2 SYGVKD. Losses at the gene ends were 2 bases for V and 3 bases for J; bases not matched to a gene: 4. The CDR3 extends over 16 amino acids. In DNA, the CDR3 is TGTGCCATCAGTGAGGGACTAGCGGGGGTCTACTACGAGCAGTACTTC. It encodes CAISEGLAGVYYEQYF.

This chain links TRBV21-1 with TRBJ2-1; the table assigns TRBD2, which was not confirmed against the DNA. TRBV21-1 is designated a pseudogene. The CDR3 runs 16 residues. This chain's CDR3 is CASSPRTAEVNNEQFF. The CDR3 nucleotides are TGTGCCAGCAGCCCCCGTACAGCGGAGGTCAACAATGAGCAGTTCTTC.

The V call is TRBV6-1, the J call TRBJ1-2, with 8 nucleotides matching TRBD1. CDR1 is MNHNS, CDR2 SASEGT, per germline. The CDR3 covers 13 residues. V lost 6 bases, J lost 4 bases, and 4 bases stayed unmatched. CDR3 sequence: CASRIQGGYGYTF. As DNA, the CDR3 is TGTGCCAGCAGGATACAGGGGGGCTATGGCTACACCTTC.

This clone was observed a few times. The gene calls are TRBV6-6 and TRBJ1-1; D is undetermined. CDR1 and CDR2 from the germline V gene are MNHNY and SVGAGI (reference sequence). CDR3 length: 15 amino acids. V dropped 0 bases and J dropped 2 bases, with 10 bases sitting between them. CDR3 sequence: CASSYSSAGNTEAFF. The CDR3 nucleotides read TGTGCCAGCAGTTACTCGAGTGCGGGAAACACTGAAGCTTTCTTT.

The chain uses TRBV5-1 and TRBJ2-7, with TRBD2 matching 12 bases. The CDR3 is 16 residues long. The V segment lost 2 bases and the J segment 2 bases; nucleotides outside the gene matches: 5. Germline loops: CDR1 SGHRS, CDR2 YFSETQ. The CDR3 DNA sequence: TGCGCCAGCAGCTTTGGACTAGCGGGGATCCCCTACGAGCAGTACTTC. This gives the protein CASSFGLAGIPYEQYF.

The J gene is TRBJ1-2, the V gene TRBV7-2; D not certain. CDR1 and CDR2 from the germline V gene are SGHTA and FQGNSA. This CDR3 is 12 amino acids long. V dropped 1 base and J dropped 5 bases, with 5 bases sitting between them. The CDR3 region has the DNA TGTGCCAGCAGCTTAGATAATTATGGCTACACCTTC. It encodes CASSLDNYGYTF. Full variable domain (outside the CDR3, taken from reference TRBV7-2 and TRBJ1-2): GAGVSQSPSNKVTEKGKDVELRCDPISGHTALYWYRQSLGQGLEFLIYFQGNSAPDKSGLPSDRFSAERTGGSVSTLTIQRTQQEDSAVYLCASSLDNYGYTFGSGTRLTVV.

The V and J genes are TRBV3-1 (or the pseudogene TRBV3-2) and TRBJ2-3, with D perhaps matching TRBD2 (5 bases). Trimming took 4 bases from V and 2 from J, leaving 13 bases between them. The CDR3 length is 15 residues. Germline CDR1 reads LGHDT; CDR2 reads YNNKEL (reference sequence). The CDR3 spells CASSPRTFNTDTQYF. CDR3 sequence (DNA): TGTGCCAGCAGCCCCAGGACTTTTAACACAGATACGCAGTATTTT.

The rearrangement uses TRBV10-2 and TRBJ2-6; tentatively, D is TRBD1 (6 bases). CDR1 and CDR2 from the germline V gene are WSHSY and SAAADI. Deletions cut 5 bases from V and 0 bases from J, with 14 bases between. The CDR3 is made up of 17 amino acids. The CDR3 sequence is CASSNRVPNSGANVLTF. CDR3 coding DNA: TGCGCCAGCAGTAACAGGGTACCCAACTCTGGGGCCAACGTCCTGACTTTC.

This chain connects TRBV2 to TRBJ2-1; 9 bases are shared with TRBD1. Germline values: CDR1 SNHLY, CDR2 FYNNEI. The CDR3 loop spans 14 amino acids. J lost 15 bases, V lost 3 bases, and 12 bases had no gene match. The CDR3 region is CASSDGQGSLIRFF. The CDR3 DNA follows: TGTGCCAGCAGTGACGGACAGGGGTCGCTCATTCGGTTCTTC.

The chain employs TRBV28 and TRBJ2-2, with D possibly matching TRBD1 (5 bases). The CDR3 loop spans 16 amino acids. Deletions cut 0 bases from V and 1 base from J, with 9 bases between. Germline values: CDR1 MDHEN, CDR2 SYDVKM. As DNA, the CDR3 is TGTGCCAGCAGTTTATGGCAGGGCGAGAACACCGGGGAGCTGTTTTTT. Amino acids: CASSLWQGENTGELFF. Supplemented by reference TRBV28 and TRBJ2-2, the full variable domain reads DVKVTQSSRYLVKRTGEKVFLECVQDMDHENMFWYRQDPGLGLRLIYFSYDVKMKEKGDIPEGYSVSREKKERFSLILESASTNQTSMYLCASSLWQGENTGELFFGEGSRLTVL.

This clone was seen once. This chain uses TRBV28 with TRBJ2-7, with D maybe TRBD1 (6 bases). Germline V gene data show CDR1 as MDHEN and CDR2 as SYDVKM. CDR3 length equals 14 residues. Trimming removed 3 bases at V and 0 bases at J, with 9 bases between. This chain's CDR3 is CASSFRGISYEQYF. The CDR3 nucleotides read TGTGCCAGCAGTTTTAGGGGGATCTCCTACGAGCAGTACTTC. The whole variable domain, remainder taken from reference TRBV28 and TRBJ2-7, is DVKVTQSSRYLVKRTGEKVFLECVQDMDHENMFWYRQDPGLGLRLIYFSYDVKMKEKGDIPEGYSVSREKKERFSLILESASTNQTSMYLCASSFRGISYEQYFGPGTRLTVT.

CDR3: CASSAQVTEAFF. In DNA form, the CDR3 reads TGTGCCAGCAGTGCTCAGGTAACTGAAGCTTTCTTT. The V gene is TRBV12-3 or TRBV12-4, the J gene TRBJ1-1; D is ambiguous. V was shortened by 5 bases and J by 5 bases, with 9 bases between the two germline ends. The CDR3 has 12 amino acids.

This chain connects TRBV13 to TRBJ2-3, with D possibly being TRBD1 (6 bases). The ends were cut back, 1 base at V and 4 bases at J, with 9 bases in the middle. Germline CDR1 is PRHDT and CDR2 is FYEKMQ (reference sequence). CDR3 size: 14 residues. CDR3 nucleotides: TGTGCCAGCAGCTTAGCAGGGGTCTCAGATACGCAGTATTTT. This sequence encodes CASSLAGVSDTQYF.

The chain carries TRBV5-6 and TRBJ2-7, with 7 bases fitting TRBD1. Germline trimming cut 4 bases from V and 3 bases from J; bases unmatched to any gene: 10. Germline assignment: CDR1 SGHDT and CDR2 YYEEEE. The CDR3 sequence is 15 residues long. The CDR3 DNA reads as TGTGCCAGCAGCCCCTCGACAGGGACGGGCTACGAGCAGTACTTC. Translating gives CASSPSTGTGYEQYF.

The chain couples TRBV6-1 to TRBJ2-7; 7 bases align to TRBD1. Trimming cost V 3 bases and J 5 bases; bases outside gene matches: 1. The CDR3 consists of 12 residues. Germline CDR1 and CDR2: MNHNS and SASEGT. The DNA for the CDR3 is TGTGCCAGCAGTGATAGGGGGCACGAGCAGTACTTC. Protein product: CASSDRGHEQYF.

The chain carries TRBV28 and TRBJ1-3, with TRBD1 matching 7 bases. This CDR3 comprises 14 residues. J was trimmed by 2 bases and V by 5 bases; bases with no gene match: 3. In germline, CDR1 is MDHEN, CDR2 SYDVKM. CDR3 sequence reads: CASSPGTAGNTIYF. The CDR3 DNA follows: TGTGCCAGCAGTCCCGGGACAGCTGGAAACACCATATATTTT.

The V call is TRBV5-6, the J call TRBJ1-2, with 7 bases identical to TRBD1. V shed 4 bases, J shed 4 bases, and the junction held 4 bases outside the gene matches. CDR1 is SGHDT and CDR2 is YYEEEE in the germline V gene. The CDR3 length is 13 residues. This CDR3 reads CASSQDRSYGYTF. CDR3 in DNA: TGTGCCAGCAGCCAGGACAGGTCCTATGGCTACACCTTC.

V and J are TRBV18 and TRBJ2-7; the match to TRBD1 covers 9 bases. The CDR3 totals 14 residues. The V segment lost 3 bases and the J segment 7 bases; nucleotides outside the gene matches: 7. Germline assignment: CDR1 KGHSH and CDR2 LQKENI. DNA of the CDR3: TGTGCCAGCTCACCCCCCGGGACAGGGTGGGAGCAGTACTTC. Translated, it gives CASSPPGTGWEQYF.

Only one count was recorded for this clone. This chain uses TRBV5-1 with TRBJ1-1, with TRBD1 matching over 10 bases. The CDR3 has 13 residues. V lost 3 bases and J lost 4; bases outside the gene matches: 0. Germline V CDR1 and CDR2: SGHRS, YFSETQ. CDR3 bases: TGCGCCAGCAGCTGGGACAGGGGCACTGAAGCTTTCTTT. This encodes CASSWDRGTEAFF.